The 16 T cell receptor beta chains given below trace back to one sample, sequenced in a study of blood T cell repertoires in COVID-19. The protocol was immunoSEQ multiplex PCR, while the TCRdb copy is restricted to in-frame clones and leaves out a portion. The sample lists more than 200,000 clones, around 84% seen once, with around 1.5% in the top ten. The sample consisted of peripheral blood. Receptors originate from a woman aged 40 to 55 who had recovered from COVID-19.

V usage is TRBV2 and J usage is TRBJ2-3; D may be TRBD1 (5 bases). V was shortened by 5 bases and J by 8 bases, with 14 bases between the two germline ends. The CDR3 consists of 13 residues. Looked up from germline, CDR1 is SNHLY and CDR2 is FYNNEI. The CDR3 here is CASSPQGKGTQYF. In DNA, the CDR3 is TGTGCCAGCAGTCCCCAGGGCAAAGGTACGCAGTATTTT.

The rearrangement uses TRBV27 and TRBJ2-5; 8 bases are shared with TRBD2. CDR1 is MNHEY, CDR2 SMNVEV, per germline (reference sequence). V shed 6 bases and J 2 bases; nucleotides not matched to a gene: 2. This CDR3 region has 13 residues. The CDR3 DNA reads TGTGCCAGCAGCCCGGGGGGGCAAGAGACCCAGTACTTC. Translating gives CASSPGGQETQYF.

This clone appeared once. The gene calls are TRBV10-1 and TRBJ1-2, with D unresolved. This CDR3 spans 15 amino acids. The V and J ends lost 3 bases and 2 bases respectively, with 13 bases between them. Germline CDR1 and CDR2: WNHNN and SYGVQD (reference sequence). CDR3 sequence reads: CASSDCGVTNYGYTF. DNA of the CDR3: TGCGCCAGCAGTGATTGCGGGGTCACAAACTATGGCTACACCTTC.

This clone is a singleton in its sample. V is TRBV29-1 and J is TRBJ1-1, with 7 nucleotides matching TRBD1. The CDR3 spans 12 residues. Germline V CDR1 and CDR2: SQVTM, ANQGSEA. V was clipped by 7 bases and J by 8 bases; unmatched bases: 10. The CDR3 sequence is CSGLGGQPEAFF. The DNA of the CDR3 is TGCAGCGGTCTAGGGGGACAGCCCGAAGCTTTCTTT.

This sequence joins TRBV7-6 and TRBJ1-5; D perhaps matches TRBD1 (5 bases). The germline CDR1 and CDR2 sequences are SGHVS and FNYEAQ. The CDR3 extends over 15 amino acids. Trimming stripped 5 bases from V and 7 bases from J, with 18 bases between. CDR3 nucleotides: TGTGCCAGCAGCCCTGGTGTGGGGGGAGGGCAGCCCCAGCATTTT. The encoded protein is CASSPGVGGGQPQHF.

V gene TRBV12-3 or TRBV12-4 combines with J gene TRBJ1-2; D is unresolved. Trimming cost V 2 bases and J 2 bases, with 6 bases left between them. The CDR3 totals 13 residues. The CDR3 spells CASSLMENYGYTF. Written as DNA, the CDR3 is TGTGCCAGCAGTTTAATGGAGAACTATGGCTACACCTTC.

This clone turned up a few times. The chain couples TRBV7-9 to TRBJ1-1; D is possibly TRBD1 (5 bases). The V end lost 0 bases, the J end lost 4 bases, and 15 bases lay between the germline ends. The CDR3 spans 16 residues. CDR1 and CDR2 from the germline V gene are SEHNR and FQNEAQ (reference sequence). The CDR3, as DNA: TGTGCCAGCAGCTTAGCTGCTCAAGGGGTCGGCACTGAAGCTTTCTTT. Translating gives CASSLAAQGVGTEAFF.

There are many counts of this clone. The gene calls are TRBV5-1 and TRBJ2-7, with D possibly TRBD2 on 5 matching bases. The germline V gene has CDR1 SGHRS and CDR2 YFSETQ. The CDR3 consists of 15 residues. Trimming cost V 4 bases and J 0 bases, with 14 bases left between them. The CDR3 region has the DNA TGCGCCAGCAGCGAATCGACGGGAAGCTCCTACGAGCAGTACTTC. Amino acids: CASSESTGSSYEQYF.

V and J are TRBV24-1 and TRBJ1-2, with 10 positions matching TRBD1. Unmatched junction bases numbered 9, after V lost 3 bases and J lost 3 bases. Looked up from germline, CDR1 is KGHDR and CDR2 is SFDVKD. CDR3 length: 17 amino acids. The CDR3 sequence is CATSDASGTGDDYGYTF. In nucleotides, the CDR3 is TGTGCCACCAGTGATGCTAGTGGGACAGGGGACGACTATGGCTACACCTTC.

J is TRBJ2-7 and V is TRBV11-3, with D perhaps TRBD1 (6 bases). This CDR3 is 17 amino acids long. Germline V gene lookup returns CDR1 SGHNT and CDR2 YENEEA. Trimming removed 2 bases at V and 4 bases at J, with 21 bases between. CDR3 loop: CASSLILGTVQGYEQYF. The DNA for the CDR3 is TGTGCCAGCAGCTTAATTCTCGGTACAGTCCAGGGGTACGAGCAGTACTTC.

The V and J genes are TRBV28 and TRBJ2-6; TRBD1 is a possible D gene (5 bases). Germline V gene lookup returns CDR1 MDHEN and CDR2 SYDVKM. V shed 4 bases and J shed 0 bases, with 13 bases lying between them. This CDR3 contains 17 residues. CDR3 DNA: TGTGCCAGCAGTTCCCTGGGGCTACTCTCTGGGGCCAACGTCCTGACTTTC. This codes for CASSSLGLLSGANVLTF.

In its sample, this clone was seen once. This chain uses TRBV4-1 with TRBJ2-4; possible D gene TRBD1, 6 bases. V lost 0 bases to trimming and J lost 4 bases, with 16 bases between them. CDR1 and CDR2 (germline): MGHRA, YSYEKL. The CDR3 contains 17 residues. The CDR3, as DNA: TGCGCCAGCAGCCAAGATTCCCCAACCGGGACAAAAAACATTCAGTACTTC. Translating it yields CASSQDSPTGTKNIQYF.

This clone has a single count. The chain has TRBV18 and TRBJ2-5, with D possibly TRBD2 on 5 matching bases. Deletions cut 5 bases from V and 1 base from J, with 20 bases between. CDR3 length equals 17 residues. Germline V gene data show CDR1 as KGHSH and CDR2 as LQKENI. DNA for the CDR3: TGTGCCAGCTCATTATCGGTTATGGGAGTCCCCCAAGAGACCCAGTACTTC. This sequence encodes CASSLSVMGVPQETQYF. Using reference TRBV18 and TRBJ2-5 for the parts outside the CDR3, the full variable domain is NAGVMQNPRHLVRRRGQEARLRCSPMKGHSHVYWYRQLPEEGLKFMVYLQKENIIDESGMPKERFSAEFPKEGPSILRIQQVVRGDSAAYFCASSLSVMGVPQETQYFGPGTRLLVL.

V gene TRBV2 combines with J gene TRBJ1-5; TRBD1 might be the D (5 bases). From germline, CDR1 is SNHLY and CDR2 FYNNEI. The V and J ends lost 5 bases and 7 bases respectively, with 9 bases between them. The CDR3 is made up of 12 amino acids. CDR3 loop: CASSPQEQPQHF. DNA of the CDR3: TGTGCCAGCAGTCCACAGGAGCAGCCCCAGCATTTT.

The chain uses TRBV2 and TRBJ2-5, with 7 bases aligning to TRBD2. The germline CDR1 and CDR2 sequences are SNHLY and FYNNEI. The trim removed 4 bases at V and 1 base at J, leaving 9 bases unmatched. This CDR3 has 16 residues. CDR3 sequence: CASSAGGSVGQETQYF. DNA of the CDR3: TGTGCCAGCAGTGCCGGGGGGTCCGTCGGCCAAGAGACCCAGTACTTC.

The chain combines TRBV6-1 with TRBJ2-3; weak D call: TRBD1 (5 bases). The CDR3 is 14 residues long. The germline V gene encodes CDR1 MNHNS and CDR2 SASEGT. V gave up 2 bases and J gave up 1 base, with 7 bases separating them. The DNA of the CDR3 is TGTGCCAGCAGTGAACAGACAGGCACAGATACGCAGTATTTT. This codes for CASSEQTGTDTQYF.